These 5 T cell receptor beta chains were sequenced from one sample in a study of blood T cell repertoires in COVID-19. Clones were read by immunoSEQ multiplex PCR, and TCRdb kept only the in-frame ones, dropping some. The table lists 88,000 or so clones, 65% to 90% of them singletons. The sample consisted of peripheral blood. These receptors were taken from a man between 60 and 75 years old with acute or convalescent COVID-19.

This clone is a singleton in its sample. The gene calls are TRBV11-2 and TRBJ2-1; 7 bases match TRBD2. CDR1 and CDR2 (germline): SGHAT, FQNNGV. CDR3 size: 14 residues. Trimming removed 5 bases from V and 10 bases from J; junction bases left unmatched: 11. This CDR3 is CASSVRRAGVEQFF. The CDR3 DNA follows: TGTGCCAGCAGCGTACGCAGGGCGGGAGTCGAGCAGTTCTTC.

This rearrangement joins TRBV6-5 to TRBJ1-1, with D hard to call. CDR1 MNHEY and CDR2 SVGAGI come from the germline V gene. The CDR3 sequence is 11 residues long. V dropped 11 bases and J dropped 4 bases, with 11 bases sitting between them. In DNA, the CDR3 is TGTGCCCCCGGGGTTGTCACTGAAGCTTTCTTT. It yields the protein CAPGVVTEAFF.

V is TRBV6-5 and J is TRBJ2-4; 9 positions match TRBD1. The germline V gene encodes CDR1 MNHEY and CDR2 SVGAGI. The CDR3 sequence is 15 residues long. V was clipped by 7 bases and J by 6 bases; unmatched bases: 10. The CDR3 sequence is CASMKQGARGNIQYF. In nucleotides, the CDR3 is TGTGCCAGCATGAAACAGGGGGCTCGGGGAAACATTCAGTACTTC.

The J gene is TRBJ2-1, the V gene TRBV5-1; 10 positions match TRBD1. V lost 4 bases, J lost 6 bases, and 4 bases stayed unmatched. Germline-derived CDR1 and CDR2 are SGHRS and YFSETQ. CDR3 length: 14 amino acids. The CDR3 region has the DNA TGCGCCAGCAGCGGCGGGACAGGGGTCAATGAGCAGTTCTTC. Amino acids: CASSGGTGVNEQFF.

The CDR3 DNA reads TGTGCCAGCAGCTTAAGTTCCTACTCCTACGAGCAGTACTTC. It translates to CASSLSSYSYEQYF. The genes are TRBV7-3 and TRBJ2-7; D remains unclear. Germline assignment: CDR1 SGHTA and CDR2 FQGTGA. Between the trimmed V and J ends, which lost 1 base and 0 bases, there was a span of 7 bases. The length of the CDR3 is 14 residues. Full variable domain (remainder filled in from reference TRBV7-3 and TRBJ2-7): GAGVSQTPSNKVTEKGKYVELRCDPISGHTALYWYRQSLGQGPEFLIYFQGTGAADDSGLPNDRFFAVRPEGSVSTLKIQRTERGDSAVYLCASSLSSYSYEQYFGPGTRLTVT.